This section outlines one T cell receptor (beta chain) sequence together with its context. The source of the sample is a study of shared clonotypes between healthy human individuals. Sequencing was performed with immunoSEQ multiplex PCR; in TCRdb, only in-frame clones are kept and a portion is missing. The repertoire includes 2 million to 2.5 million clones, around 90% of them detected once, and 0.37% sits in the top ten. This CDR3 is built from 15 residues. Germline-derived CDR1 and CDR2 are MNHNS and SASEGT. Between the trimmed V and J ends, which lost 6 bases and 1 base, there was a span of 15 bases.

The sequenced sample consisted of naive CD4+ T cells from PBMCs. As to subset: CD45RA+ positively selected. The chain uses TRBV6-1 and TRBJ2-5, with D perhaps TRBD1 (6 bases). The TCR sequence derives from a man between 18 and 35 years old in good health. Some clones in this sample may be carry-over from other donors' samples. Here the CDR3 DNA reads TGTGCCAGCAGAAAACCAGGGGTTCCCCAAGAGACCCAGTACTTC. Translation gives CASRKPGVPQETQYF.